What follows is one T cell receptor beta chain and its context. Its antigen is still unknown. This specimen belongs to a study of CD8+ T cells in alopecia areata. Study-wide context: Tofacitinib was taken orally by treated patients, and the dose was 5 to 10 mg twice daily. A 6-month period off drug followed tofacitinib, which lasted 6 to 18 months. Broader study findings: Scalp data also include sequences from resident alphabeta T cells of normal skin.

CDR1 and CDR2 (germline): SQVTM, ANQGSEA. This CDR3 spans 13 amino acids. Trimming took 5 bases from V and 3 from J; bases not matched to a gene: 7. Investigators isolated RNA and reverse transcribed it into cDNA to act as the sequencing template. Data came from immunoSEQ multiplex PCR; TCRdb stores just in-frame clones and leaves some out. The table shows roughly 280,000 clones, with about three fifths occurring only once. The sample's treatment: oral pan-JAK inhibitor, 5-10 mg twice daily. CD4+ and CD8+ T cells were sorted from PBMCs. The material sequenced was CD4+ T cells sorted from blood, taken at week 52, from a patient treated with tofacitinib. The receptor was isolated from a human donor with alopecia areata. The rearrangement uses TRBV29-1 and TRBJ2-7; 7 bases map to TRBD2. The CDR3 DNA is TGCAGCGTTCAAGGTCGGACTAGCTACGAGCAGTACTTC. Its protein product is CSVQGRTSYEQYF.